The present T cell receptor beta chain was sequenced within a study of monozygotic twins with inflammatory bowel disease. CDR3 size: 16 residues. Molecular identifiers with 6-nucleotide sample barcodes were added during cDNA synthesis via template switching. TCRdb reanalyzed the 5' RACE reads and collapses them to one entry per CDR3 protein, without DNA. Here the sample table reports 300,000 to 400,000 distinct CDR3 sequences. The chain combines TRBV12-3 or TRBV12-4 with TRBJ2-1; TCRdb picks TRBD1, but there is no DNA to check that call. The source is a human donor with ulcerative colitis or Crohn's disease, or a healthy co-twin of an affected twin (not recorded which). Sequenced material: blood. The CDR3 loop is CASSLETGTEYNEQFF.